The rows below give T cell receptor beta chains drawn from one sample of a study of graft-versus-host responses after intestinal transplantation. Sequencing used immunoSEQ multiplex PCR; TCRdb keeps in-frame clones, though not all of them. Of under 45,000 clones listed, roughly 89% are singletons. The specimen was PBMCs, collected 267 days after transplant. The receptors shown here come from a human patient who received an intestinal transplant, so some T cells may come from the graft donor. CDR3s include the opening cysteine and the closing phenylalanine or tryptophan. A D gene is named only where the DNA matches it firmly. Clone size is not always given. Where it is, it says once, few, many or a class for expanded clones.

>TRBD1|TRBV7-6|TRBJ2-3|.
CASSPDRGADTQYF
TGTGCCAGCAGTCCCGACAGGGGGGCAGATACGCAGTATTTT
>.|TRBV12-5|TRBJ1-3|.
CASGLHATSSGNTIYF
TGTGCTAGTGGTTTGCACGCCACTTCCTCTGGAAACACCATATATTTT
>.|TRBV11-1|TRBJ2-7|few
CASSLDGGHEQYF
TGTGCCAGCAGCTTAGATGGCGGTCACGAGCAGTACTTC
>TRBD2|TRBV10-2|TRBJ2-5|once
CASSAHSGDLQETQYF
TGCGCCAGCAGTGCCCATAGCGGGGACCTACAAGAGACCCAGTACTTC
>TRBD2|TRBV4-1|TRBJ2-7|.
CASSQVEGRVNEQYF
TGCGCCAGCAGCCAAGTTGAGGGGAGGGTCAACGAGCAGTACTTC
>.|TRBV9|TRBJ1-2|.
CARTDSFSALYGYTF
TGTGCCAGGACGGACAGCTTCTCCGCATTATATGGCTACACCTTC
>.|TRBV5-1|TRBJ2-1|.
CASSLVAPWEQFF
TGCGCCAGCAGCTTGGTGGCCCCCTGGGAGCAGTTCTTC
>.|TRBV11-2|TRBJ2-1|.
CASSLMGDEQFF
TGTGCCAGCAGCTTAATGGGGGATGAGCAGTTCTTC
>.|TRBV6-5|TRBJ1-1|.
CASSYRRSNTEAFF
TGTGCCAGCAGTTACCGACGGTCGAACACTGAAGCTTTCTTT
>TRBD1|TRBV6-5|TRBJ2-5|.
CASRRQGGTQYF
TGTGCCAGCCGCCGACAGGGTGGGACCCAGTACTTC
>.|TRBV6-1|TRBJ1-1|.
CASRRAMNTEAFF
TGTGCCAGCAGGCGGGCTATGAACACTGAAGCTTTCTTT
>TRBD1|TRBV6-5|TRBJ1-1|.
CASSEGDRVAAFF
TGTGCCAGCAGCGAAGGGGACAGGGTTGCGGCTTTCTTT
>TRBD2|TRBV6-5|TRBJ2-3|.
CASSSSGGDTQYF
TGTGCCAGCAGCTCTAGCGGGGGGGATACGCAGTATTTT
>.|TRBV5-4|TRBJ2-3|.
CASSDGPPRPSTDTQYF
TGTGCCAGCAGCGATGGGCCTCCGCGGCCAAGCACAGATACGCAGTATTTT
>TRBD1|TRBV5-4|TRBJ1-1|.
CASSSTRGLTEAFF
TGTGCCAGCAGTTCAACCAGGGGGCTAACTGAAGCTTTCTTT
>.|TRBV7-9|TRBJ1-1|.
CASSSGENEAFF
TGTGCCAGCAGCTCAGGGGAAAATGAAGCTTTCTTT
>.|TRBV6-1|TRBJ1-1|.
CASSEWGTGVAVEAFF
TGTGCCAGCAGTGAATGGGGGACGGGAGTTGCTGTTGAAGCTTTCTTT
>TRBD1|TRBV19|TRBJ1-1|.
CASSIDKGQEAFF
TGTGCCAGTAGTATAGATAAGGGACAGGAAGCTTTCTTT
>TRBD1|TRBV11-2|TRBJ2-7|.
CASSLSVGGRNEQYF
TGTGCCAGCAGCTTAAGTGTAGGGGGCCGAAACGAGCAGTACTTC
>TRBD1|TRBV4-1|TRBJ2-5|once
CASSLLLGQSLETQYF
TGCGCCAGCAGCCTACTCCTGGGACAGTCCTTGGAGACCCAGTACTTC
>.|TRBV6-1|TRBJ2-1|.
CATKIGDNEQFF
TGTGCCACCAAAATCGGGGACAATGAGCAGTTCTTC
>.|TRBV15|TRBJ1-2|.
CATSRDNSAGPYGYTF
TGTGCCACCAGCAGAGATAACTCTGCGGGACCCTATGGCTACACCTTC
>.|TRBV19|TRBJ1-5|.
CARRRGGARYQPQHF
TGTGCCAGGCGTAGGGGGGGGGCCAGGTATCAGCCCCAGCATTTT
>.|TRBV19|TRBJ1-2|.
CASRGGKEGYTF
TGTGCCAGTAGGGGCGGGAAAGAGGGCTACACCTTC
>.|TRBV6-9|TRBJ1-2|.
CASGGQYGYTF
TGTGCCAGCGGAGGACAATATGGCTACACCTTC
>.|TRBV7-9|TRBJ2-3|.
CASSLAAGPDTQYF
TGTGCCAGCAGCTTAGCGGCGGGGCCAGATACGCAGTATTTT
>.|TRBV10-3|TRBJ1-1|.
CATKEGADTEAFF
TGTGCCACCAAAGAAGGGGCGGACACTGAAGCTTTCTTT